This T cell receptor (beta chain) was identified in a study of T-cell reconstitution after alpha-beta-depleted transplantation in children. The junction had 6 bases not matched to a gene; V was cut back by 6 bases and J by 11 bases. The CDR3 contains 12 residues. About this clonotype: A much larger clone lies a single base off, so this may be a read error.

A TCRbeta library incorporating unique molecular identifiers was prepared. Each CDR3 protein gets one entry after TCRdb re-called the PCR reads with MiXCR. The sample lists 150,000 to 250,000 distinct CDR3 sequences, less than 15% occurring once. The chain recombines TRBV12-3 or TRBV12-4 with TRBJ2-3; 9 bases align to TRBD2. The origin of this receptor is a human donor who donated a stem cell graft to a child with acute lymphoblastic leukemia. This material consisted of PBMCs from the stem cell graft donor, taken from the stem cell graft. CDR3 nucleotide sequence: TGTGCCAGCAGCCCGACTAGCGGCGGGCAGTATTTT. This codes for CASSPTSGGQYF.